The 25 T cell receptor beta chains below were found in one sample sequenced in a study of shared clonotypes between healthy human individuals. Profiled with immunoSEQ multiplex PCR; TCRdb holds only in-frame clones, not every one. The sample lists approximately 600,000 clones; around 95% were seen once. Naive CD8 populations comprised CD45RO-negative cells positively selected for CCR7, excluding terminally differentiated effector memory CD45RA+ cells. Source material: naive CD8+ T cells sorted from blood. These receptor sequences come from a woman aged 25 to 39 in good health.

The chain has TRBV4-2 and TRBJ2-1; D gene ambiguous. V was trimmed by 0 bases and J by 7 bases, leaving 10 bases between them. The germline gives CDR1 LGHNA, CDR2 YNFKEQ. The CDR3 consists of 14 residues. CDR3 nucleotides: TGTGCCAGCAGCCAAGACTTGGGGATTAATGAGCAGTTCTTC. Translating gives CASSQDLGINEQFF.

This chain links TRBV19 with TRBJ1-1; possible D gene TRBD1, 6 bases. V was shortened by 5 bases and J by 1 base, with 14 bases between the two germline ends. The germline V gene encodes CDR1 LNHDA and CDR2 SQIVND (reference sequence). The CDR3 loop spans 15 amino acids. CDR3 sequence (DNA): TGTGCCAGTAGTGCCTACAGGGACGAGAACACTGAAGCTTTCTTT. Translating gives CASSAYRDENTEAFF.

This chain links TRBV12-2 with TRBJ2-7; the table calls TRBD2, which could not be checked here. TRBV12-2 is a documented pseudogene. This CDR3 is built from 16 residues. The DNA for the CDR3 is TGTGCAAGTCGCCCGCCTGAGTTAGCGGGGACCTACGAGCAGTACTTC. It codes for CASRPPELAGTYEQYF.

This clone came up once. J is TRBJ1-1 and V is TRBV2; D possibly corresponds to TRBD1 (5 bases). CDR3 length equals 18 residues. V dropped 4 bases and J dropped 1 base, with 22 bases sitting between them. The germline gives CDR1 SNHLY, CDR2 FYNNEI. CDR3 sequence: CASSVRGGGYGRNTEAFF. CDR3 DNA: TGTGCCAGCAGTGTCCGCGGTGGGGGTTACGGCCGGAACACTGAAGCTTTCTTT.

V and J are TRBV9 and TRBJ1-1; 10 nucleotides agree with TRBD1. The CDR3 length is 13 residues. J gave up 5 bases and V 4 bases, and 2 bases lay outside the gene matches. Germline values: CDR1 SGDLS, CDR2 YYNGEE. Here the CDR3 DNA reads TGTGCCAGCAGCTCGGGACAGGGGACTGAAGCTTTCTTT. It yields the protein CASSSGQGTEAFF. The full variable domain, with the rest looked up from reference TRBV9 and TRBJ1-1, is DSGVTQTPKHLITATGQRVTLRCSPRSGDLSVYWYQQSLDQGLQFLIQYYNGEERAKGNILERFSAQQFPDLHSELNLSSLELGDSALYFCASSSGQGTEAFFGQGTRLTVV.

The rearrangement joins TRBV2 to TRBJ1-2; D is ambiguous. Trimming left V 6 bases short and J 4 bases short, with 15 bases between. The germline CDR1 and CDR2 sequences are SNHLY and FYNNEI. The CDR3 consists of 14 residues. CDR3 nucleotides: TGTGCCAGCAGGACGCCCTCTCGCATCTATGGCTACACCTTC. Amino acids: CASRTPSRIYGYTF.

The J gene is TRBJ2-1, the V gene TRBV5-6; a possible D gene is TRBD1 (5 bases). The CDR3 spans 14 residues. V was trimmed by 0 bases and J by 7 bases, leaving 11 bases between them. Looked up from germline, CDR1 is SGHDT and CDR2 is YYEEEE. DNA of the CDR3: TGTGCCAGCAGCTTGGCCGCCCAGGGAAATGAGCAGTTCTTC. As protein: CASSLAAQGNEQFF. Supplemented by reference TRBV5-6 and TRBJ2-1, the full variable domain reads DAGVTQSPTHLIKTRGQQVTLRCSPKSGHDTVSWYQQALGQGPQFIFQYYEEEERQRGNFPDRFSGHQFPNYSSELNVNALLLGDSALYLCASSLAAQGNEQFFGPGTRLTVL.

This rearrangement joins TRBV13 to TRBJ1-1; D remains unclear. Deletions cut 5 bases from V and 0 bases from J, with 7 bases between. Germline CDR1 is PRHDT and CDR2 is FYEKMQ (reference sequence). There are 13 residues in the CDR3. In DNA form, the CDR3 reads TGTGCCAGCAGCCCGACCTTGAACACTGAAGCTTTCTTT. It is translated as CASSPTLNTEAFF.

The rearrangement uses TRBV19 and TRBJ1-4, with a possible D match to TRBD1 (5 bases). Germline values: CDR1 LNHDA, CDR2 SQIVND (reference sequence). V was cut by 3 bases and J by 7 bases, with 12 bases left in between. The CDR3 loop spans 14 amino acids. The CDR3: CASSIGAGREKLFF. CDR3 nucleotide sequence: TGTGCCAGTAGTATCGGCGCAGGGCGTGAAAAACTGTTTTTT.

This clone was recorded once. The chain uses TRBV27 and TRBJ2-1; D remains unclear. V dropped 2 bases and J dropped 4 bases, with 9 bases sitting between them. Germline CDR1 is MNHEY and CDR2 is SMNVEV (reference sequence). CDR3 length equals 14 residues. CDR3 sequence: CASSLVGFYNEQFF. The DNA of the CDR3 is TGTGCCAGCAGTTTAGTGGGTTTTTACAATGAGCAGTTCTTC.

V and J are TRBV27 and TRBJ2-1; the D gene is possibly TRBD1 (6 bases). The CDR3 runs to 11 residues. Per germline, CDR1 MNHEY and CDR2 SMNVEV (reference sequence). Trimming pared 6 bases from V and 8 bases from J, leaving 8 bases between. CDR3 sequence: CASRKGDEQFF. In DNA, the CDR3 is TGTGCCAGCAGGAAGGGGGATGAGCAGTTCTTC.

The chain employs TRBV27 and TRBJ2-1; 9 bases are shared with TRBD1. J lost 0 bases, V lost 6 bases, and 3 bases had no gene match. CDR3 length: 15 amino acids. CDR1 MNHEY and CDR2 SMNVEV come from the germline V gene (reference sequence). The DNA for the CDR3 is TGTGCCAGCAGAAGGGGACAGGGCTCCTACAATGAGCAGTTCTTC. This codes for CASRRGQGSYNEQFF.

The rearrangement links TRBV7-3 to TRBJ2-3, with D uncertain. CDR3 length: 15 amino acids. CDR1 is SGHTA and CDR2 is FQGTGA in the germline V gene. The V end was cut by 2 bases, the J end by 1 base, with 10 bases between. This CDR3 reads CASSLFGGRTDTQYF. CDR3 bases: TGTGCCAGCAGCTTATTTGGTGGCCGCACAGATACGCAGTATTTT.

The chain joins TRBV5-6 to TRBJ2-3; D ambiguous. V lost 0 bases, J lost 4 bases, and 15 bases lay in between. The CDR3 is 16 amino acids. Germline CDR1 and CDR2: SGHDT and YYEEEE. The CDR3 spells CASSLDGLEVPDTQYF. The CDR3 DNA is TGTGCCAGCAGCTTGGACGGGCTGGAAGTCCCAGATACGCAGTATTTT.

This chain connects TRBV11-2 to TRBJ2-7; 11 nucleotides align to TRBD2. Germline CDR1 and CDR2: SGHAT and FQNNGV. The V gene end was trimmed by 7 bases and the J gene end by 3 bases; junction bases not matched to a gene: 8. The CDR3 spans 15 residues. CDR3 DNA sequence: TGTGCCAGCACCAATTTTAGCGGGGGGGGCTACGAGCAGTACTTC. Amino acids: CASTNFSGGGYEQYF.

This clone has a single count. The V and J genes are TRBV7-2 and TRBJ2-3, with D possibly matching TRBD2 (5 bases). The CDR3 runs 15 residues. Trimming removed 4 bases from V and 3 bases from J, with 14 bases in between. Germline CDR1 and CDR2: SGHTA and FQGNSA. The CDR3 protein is CASSSLSGTTDTQYF. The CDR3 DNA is TGTGCCAGCAGCTCCCTAAGCGGCACTACAGATACGCAGTATTTT.

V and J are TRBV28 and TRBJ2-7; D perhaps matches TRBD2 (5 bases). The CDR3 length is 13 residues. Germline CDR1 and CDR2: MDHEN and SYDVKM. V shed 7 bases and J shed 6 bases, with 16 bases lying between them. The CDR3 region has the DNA TGTGCCAGCACCCCGGACGGACGGGGCGAGCAGTACTTC. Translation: CASTPDGRGEQYF. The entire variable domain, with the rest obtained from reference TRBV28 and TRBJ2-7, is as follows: DVKVTQSSRYLVKRTGEKVFLECVQDMDHENMFWYRQDPGLGLRLIYFSYDVKMKEKGDIPEGYSVSREKKERFSLILESASTNQTSMYLCASTPDGRGEQYFGPGTRLTVT.

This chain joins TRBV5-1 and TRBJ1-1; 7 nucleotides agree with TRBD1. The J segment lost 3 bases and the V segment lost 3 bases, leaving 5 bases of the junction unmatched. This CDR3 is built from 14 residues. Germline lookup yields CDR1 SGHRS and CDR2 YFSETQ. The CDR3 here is CASSSTGVHTEAFF. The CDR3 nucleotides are TGCGCCAGCAGCTCCACAGGGGTACACACTGAAGCTTTCTTT.

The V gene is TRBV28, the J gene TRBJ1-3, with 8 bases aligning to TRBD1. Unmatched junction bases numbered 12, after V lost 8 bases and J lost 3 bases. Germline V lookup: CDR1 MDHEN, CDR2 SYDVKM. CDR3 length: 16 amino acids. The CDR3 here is CASGGQVLLFGNTIYF. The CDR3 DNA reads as TGTGCCAGCGGGGGACAGGTCCTCCTCTTTGGAAACACCATATATTTT.

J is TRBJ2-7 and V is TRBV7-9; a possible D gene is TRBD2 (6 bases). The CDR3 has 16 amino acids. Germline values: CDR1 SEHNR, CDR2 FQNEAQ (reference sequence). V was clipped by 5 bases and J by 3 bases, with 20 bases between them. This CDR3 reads CASSHHGTSSSYEQYF. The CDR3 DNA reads TGTGCCAGCAGCCACCACGGGACTTCTTCAAGCTACGAGCAGTACTTC.

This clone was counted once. CDR3 loop: CASSRGLAGGGTDTQYF. The CDR3 coding sequence is TGTGCCAGCAGCCGTGGACTAGCGGGAGGAGGCACAGATACGCAGTATTTT. J is TRBJ2-3 and V is TRBV11-2, with 14 bases identical to TRBD2. This CDR3 has 17 residues. CDR1 is SGHAT and CDR2 is FQNNGV in the germline V gene. V was pared by 5 bases and J by 1 base, with 5 bases of the junction left unmatched. The whole variable domain, filled in from reference TRBV11-2 and TRBJ2-3, reads EAGVAQSPRYKIIEKRQSVAFWCNPISGHATLYWYQQILGQGPKLLIQFQNNGVVDDSQLPKDRFSAERLKGVDSTLKIQPAKLEDSAVYLCASSRGLAGGGTDTQYFGPGTRLTVL.

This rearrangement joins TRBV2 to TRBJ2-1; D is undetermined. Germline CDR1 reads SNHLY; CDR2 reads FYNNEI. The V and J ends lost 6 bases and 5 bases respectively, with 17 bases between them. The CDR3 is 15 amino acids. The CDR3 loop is CASRPPSVVHNEQFF. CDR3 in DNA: TGTGCCAGCAGACCTCCTAGTGTGGTACACAATGAGCAGTTCTTC.

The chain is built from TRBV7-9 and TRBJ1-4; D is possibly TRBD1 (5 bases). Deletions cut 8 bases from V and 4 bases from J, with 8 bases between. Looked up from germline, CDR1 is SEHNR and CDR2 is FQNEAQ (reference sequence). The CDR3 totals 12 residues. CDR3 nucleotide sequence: TGTGCCAGCCGGGACCGTAATGAAAAACTGTTTTTT. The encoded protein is CASRDRNEKLFF.

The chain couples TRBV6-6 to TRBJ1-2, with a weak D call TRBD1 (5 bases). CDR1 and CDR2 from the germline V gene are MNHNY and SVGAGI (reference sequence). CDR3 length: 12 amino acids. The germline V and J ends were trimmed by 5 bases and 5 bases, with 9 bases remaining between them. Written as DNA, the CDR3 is TGTGCCAGCAGTCGAGACAGTTATGGCTACACCTTC. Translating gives CASSRDSYGYTF.

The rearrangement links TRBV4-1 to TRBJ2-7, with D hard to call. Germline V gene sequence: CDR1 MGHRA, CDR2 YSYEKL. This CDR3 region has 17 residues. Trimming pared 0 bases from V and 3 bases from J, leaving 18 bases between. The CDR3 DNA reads TGCGCCAGCAGCCAAGATCTGATGGATTGGCGGAACTACGAGCAGTACTTC. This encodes CASSQDLMDWRNYEQYF.